This T cell receptor (beta chain) derives from a study of T cells in narcolepsy. Repertoires were generated with immunoSEQ multiplex PCR, while TCRdb's copy carries only in-frame clones and drops some. The profile covers 30,000 to 35,000 clones, with around 86% appearing a single time and 2.6% taken by the ten largest. This CDR3 spans 15 amino acids. Looked up from germline, CDR1 is SGHRS and CDR2 is YFSETQ. The V and J ends lost 3 bases and 6 bases, in that order; junction bases with no gene match: 8. In this sample, this clone turned up once. The chain couples TRBV5-1 to TRBJ2-2; 7 bases fit TRBD1. The TCR sequence derives from a human donor with narcolepsy. Material for sequencing was CD45RA- memory CD4+ T cells from PBMCs. The CDR3 loop is CASSSGQSVAGELFF. In DNA form, the CDR3 reads TGCGCCAGCAGCTCGGGACAGTCGGTCGCCGGGGAGCTGTTTTTT.